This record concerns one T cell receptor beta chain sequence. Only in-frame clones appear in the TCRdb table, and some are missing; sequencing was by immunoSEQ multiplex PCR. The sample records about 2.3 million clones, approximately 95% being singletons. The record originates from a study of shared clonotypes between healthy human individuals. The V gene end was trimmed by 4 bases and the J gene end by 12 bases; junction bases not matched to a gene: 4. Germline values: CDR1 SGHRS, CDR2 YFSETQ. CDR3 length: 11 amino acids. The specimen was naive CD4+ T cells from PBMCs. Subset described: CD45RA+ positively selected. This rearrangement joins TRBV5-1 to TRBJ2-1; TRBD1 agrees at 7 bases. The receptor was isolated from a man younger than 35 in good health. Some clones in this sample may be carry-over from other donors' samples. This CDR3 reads CASSQDRAQFF. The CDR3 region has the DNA TGCGCCAGCAGCCAAGACAGGGCGCAGTTCTTC.